Below, 8 T cell receptor beta chains from the same sample are listed, as sequenced in a study of TIL therapy for anti-PD-1-resistant metastatic lung cancer. As to time point: pre-treatment sample, taken before nivolumab and TIL therapy. Sequencing used immunoSEQ v3. Assay used: immunoSEQ multiplex PCR; TCRdb lists only in-frame clones, some missing. The sample lists about 19,000 clones, 75% to 80% occurring once. The input for sequencing was blood, taken at baseline. Receptor source: a person aged 25 to 85 with non-small cell lung cancer.

J is TRBJ2-2 and V is TRBV5-1; D is uncertain. The CDR3 runs to 13 residues. The V gene lost 1 base and the J gene lost 7 bases, with 8 bases spanning the gap. CDR1 and CDR2 from the germline V gene are SGHRS and YFSETQ. The CDR3 is CASSLLVDGELFF. The CDR3 DNA reads TGCGCCAGCAGCTTGTTGGTCGACGGGGAGCTGTTTTTT.

Written as DNA, the CDR3 is TGCGCCAGCAGCTTGGAGGGCAGGGAAATGGTAGACGAGCAGTACTTC. This gives the protein CASSLEGREMVDEQYF. This chain connects TRBV5-1 to TRBJ2-7; possibly TRBD1 for D (5 bases). This CDR3 comprises 16 residues. The germline CDR1 and CDR2 sequences are SGHRS and YFSETQ. V shed 0 bases and J shed 5 bases, with 18 bases lying between them.

This clone was recorded a few times. CDR3 nucleotides: TGTGCCAGCAGCTTCGGGACGGGAAAGGGGACCAAAAACATTCAGTACTTC. Its protein product is CASSFGTGKGTKNIQYF. V gene TRBV9 combines with J gene TRBJ2-4; D is tentatively TRBD1 or TRBD2 (5 bases each). The CDR3 is made up of 17 amino acids. V was trimmed by 4 bases and J by 2 bases, leaving 19 bases between them. CDR1 and CDR2 from the germline V gene are SGDLS and YYNGEE.

The rearrangement joins TRBV7-3 to TRBJ1-2; TRBD1 aligns across 8 bases. The germline V gene encodes CDR1 SGHTA and CDR2 FQGTGA. The trim removed 5 bases at V and 2 bases at J, leaving 1 base unmatched. The CDR3 runs to 13 residues. The CDR3 is CASSRQGNYGYTF. For the CDR3, the DNA is TGTGCCAGCAGCAGACAGGGGAACTATGGCTACACCTTC.

This clone showed up just once. This chain connects TRBV19 to TRBJ1-4; the D is unclear. The CDR3 has 14 residues. The V and J ends lost 5 bases and 5 bases respectively, with 12 bases between them. Germline V gene data show CDR1 as LNHDA and CDR2 as SQIVND (reference sequence). The CDR3 DNA reads as TGTGCCAGTAGTCCCCGCCGGGGAAATGAAAAACTGTTTTTT. This gives the protein CASSPRRGNEKLFF.

The chain is built from TRBV5-1 and TRBJ2-1; no firm D call. V gave up 4 bases and J gave up 5 bases, with 13 bases separating them. Germline values: CDR1 SGHRS, CDR2 YFSETQ. This CDR3 contains 14 residues. CDR3 in amino acids: CASSRSDRNNEQFF. CDR3 nucleotides: TGCGCCAGCAGCCGATCGGACCGGAACAATGAGCAGTTCTTC.

This clone has only a few counts. This chain joins TRBV11-2 and TRBJ2-7; 8 bases agree with TRBD1. CDR1 and CDR2 from the germline V gene are SGHAT and FQNNGV. J was trimmed by 2 bases and V by 5 bases; bases with no gene match: 5. The length of the CDR3 is 14 residues. This CDR3 reads CASSPGTGPYEQYF. CDR3 DNA: TGTGCCAGCAGCCCCGGGACAGGTCCCTACGAGCAGTACTTC.

This chain joins TRBV4-3 and TRBJ1-5; D is unresolved. Germline V gives CDR1 LGHNA, CDR2 YSLEER. Trimming left V 0 bases short and J 10 bases short, with 19 bases between. The CDR3 sequence is 16 residues long. This CDR3 reads CASSQDRQVAGSPQHF. In DNA, the CDR3 is TGCGCCAGCAGCCAAGATAGGCAGGTTGCCGGATCCCCCCAGCATTTT.